This record covers a single T cell receptor beta chain. Its cognate antigen is unknown. The CDR3 covers 15 residues. Per the germline V gene, CDR1 is DFQATT and CDR2 is SNEGSKA (reference sequence). This entry comes from a study of T cells expressing NK-cell markers. UMIs were included in TCR beta cDNA generated by 5'RACE template switching. TCRdb re-called the 5' RACE reads, yielding one record per CDR3 amino acid sequence without DNA. This listing includes 200,000 to 300,000 distinct CDR3 sequences. Findings of the study overall: Among CD8+ T cells from about 6 donors, dominant NKG2C+ clonotypes accounted for about 1.0-7.0%.

The sequenced material came from blood T cells: a sorted CD56 or NKG2C T cell subset, CD4+ or CD8+ T cells, or bulk PBMC T cells (not recorded which). This chain uses TRBV20-1 with TRBJ1-6; TCRdb outputs TRBD1, but without DNA this stays unchecked. The origin of this receptor is a man aged 18 to 29 in good health. CDR3 sequence: CSPQPLRDPTSPLHF.